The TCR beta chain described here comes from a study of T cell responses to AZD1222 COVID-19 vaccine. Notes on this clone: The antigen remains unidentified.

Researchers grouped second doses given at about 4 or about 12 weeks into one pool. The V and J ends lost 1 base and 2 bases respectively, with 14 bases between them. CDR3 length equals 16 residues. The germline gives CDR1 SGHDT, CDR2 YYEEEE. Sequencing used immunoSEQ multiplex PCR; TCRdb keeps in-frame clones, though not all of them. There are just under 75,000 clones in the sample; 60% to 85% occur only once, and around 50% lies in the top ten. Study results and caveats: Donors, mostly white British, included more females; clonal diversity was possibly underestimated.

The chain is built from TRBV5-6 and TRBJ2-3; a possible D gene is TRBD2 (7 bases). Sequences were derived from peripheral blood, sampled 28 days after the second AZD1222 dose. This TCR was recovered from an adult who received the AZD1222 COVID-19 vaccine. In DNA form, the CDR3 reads TGTGCCAGCAGCTTGTACGGGGGGCATCTCACAGATACGCAGTATTTT. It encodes CASSLYGGHLTDTQYF.